This section outlines one T cell receptor beta chain sequence together with its context. What this receptor recognizes is not known. Nothing much larger sits one base from this clone, and base qualities are not available. This sample is part of a study of blood T cell repertoires in COVID-19 (TCRdb year 2020). Some background on the complete study: The collaborator samples originated in the United States, Italy and Spain and spanned the acute and convalescent phases of COVID-19. The material from the prospective study consisted of cDNA or gDNA derived from T cells, B-cell-depleted T cells, or PBMCs. Subjects who had been exposed to COVID-19, were actively infected with it, or had recovered from it provided the deeply sampled blood TCRbeta repertoires that made up the dataset. The repertoires were released in a freely available public database intended as a resource for research on the immune response to SARS-CoV-2. Samples were obtained from the ongoing ImmuneRACE study (first 160 participants) and from about 1,300 subjects provided by 6 global collaborators. A de-identified subject ID, COVID-19 status, age in years and sex were almost always included in the sample metadata. Where available, HLA class I and class II types were taken from metadata supplied by the sample provider and were not determined by assay-based typing.

Sequences SGHRS (CDR1) and YFSETQ (CDR2) are obtained from the germline V gene. Its CDR3 holds 14 amino acids, cysteine through phenylalanine. CDR3 DNA only is kept here, 42 bases in frame from base 1. Trimming costs V 5 bases and J 4 bases, and their ends lie 12 bases apart. Participants in the prospective study were aged about 18 to 95 years, lived in 24 United States geographic areas, and enrolled through a virtual design. To assign participants to cohorts, the prospective study relied on clinical history that participants themselves reported in a screening survey and a study questionnaire. In the prospective study, mobile phlebotomists collected whole blood, serum and a nasopharyngeal or oropharyngeal swab from each participant. Additional blood draws and questionnaires over an approximately 2-month period could optionally be provided by prospective study participants. Before DNA extraction, prospective study blood samples were shipped either frozen or at room temperature.

TCRbeta CDR3 regions were amplified from genomic DNA using the immunoSEQ Assay, a bias-controlled multiplex PCR. The study's own analysis went as follows. The number of nucleated cells in each sample was estimated by amplification of reference gene primers within the assay. To quantify the absolute abundance of each unique TCRbeta CDR3 rearrangement, sequence reads were collapsed and filtered. Productive Simpson clonality was computed per sample as the square root of Simpson's diversity index over productive rearrangements. TCRdb provides this immuneACCESS table in a form limited to in-frame rearrangements. Some clones are lacking; in checked studies, under half of them reflect an unresolved V gene, and why the rest are absent is not known. Clone size and the V and J calls come from that table; the DNA yielded D and trimming. The sample includes about 220,000 clones, with approximately 86% observed a single time. The top ten clones comprise about 14% of the sample.

What the study reported, not specific to this receptor: How much clinical and demographic metadata was included differed by source and by participant, and the metadata was provided uncurated.

This receptor chain uses TRBV5-1 and TRBJ2-2, with no confidently assigned D gene. This TCR was recovered from a woman aged 45-59 years with acute COVID-19. The sequenced sample was PBMCs or T cells enriched from blood (not recorded which). The nucleotides are TGCGCCAGCAGTTTCTACCACCCCACCGGGGAGCTGTTTTTT. Its translation reads: CASSFYHPTGELFF.